This is a list of T cell receptor beta chains from one sample in a study of neurological immune-mediated disorders. One entry per CDR3 protein, called by TCRdb with MiXCR from the 5' RACE reads. The data contain some 32,000 distinct CDR3 sequences, 15% of them singletons. The sequenced sample consisted of PBMCs. These receptor sequences come from a man between 65 and 85 years old in good health. The CDR3 runs from the conserved cysteine through the conserved F or W. The D gene is left open where the match is weak. The size field is filled for only some rows; it gives once, few, many or a size class.

d_call,v_call,clone_size,cdr3_length,j_call,cdr3_nt,cdr3_aa
.,TRBV20-1,many,15,TRBJ2-3,TGCAGTGTCCCTCCCGGGGATGGAGGCACAGATACGCAGTATTTT,CSVPPGDGGTDTQYF
.,TRBV5-1,many,15,TRBJ1-4,TGCGCCAGCAGCTTCCAAGGACCCCCCAATGAAAAACTGTTTTTT,CASSFQGPPNEKLFF
.,TRBV12-3/TRBV12-4,many,13,TRBJ2-7,TGTGCCAGCCATGCGAAGGGGATCTACGAGCAGTACTTC,CASHAKGIYEQYF
.,TRBV15,.,16,TRBJ2-5,TGTGCCACCAGCAGAGTCACGGGGCAGGCCCAAGAGACCCAGTACTTC,CATSRVTGQAQETQYF
.,TRBV20-1,many,13,TRBJ2-7,TGCAGTGCTGTCCGGGACGGTAGTAGAGAGCAGTACTTC,CSAVRDGSREQYF
.,TRBV6-2/TRBV6-3,many,13,TRBJ1-4,TGTGCCAGCAGTTCCGCCGCGAAGGAAAAACTGTTTTTT,CASSSAAKEKLFF
.,TRBV20-1,many,14,TRBJ1-4,TGCAGTGCACTAGTGGGGGAAACTAATGAAAAACTGTTTTTT,CSALVGETNEKLFF
.,TRBV11-3,many,14,TRBJ2-2,TGTGCCATTACGGACAAACTGAGGACCGGGGAGCTGTTTTTT,CAITDKLRTGELFF
TRBD2,TRBV7-2,many,19,TRBJ2-3,TGTGCCAGCAGCTTTGCCGGGACTAGCGGGAGAATCAACACAGATACGCAGTATTTT,CASSFAGTSGRINTDTQYF
TRBD1,TRBV9,many,16,TRBJ1-6,TGTGCCAGCAGCGCCTTTAGGGGGACAGGGGGATCACCCCTCCACTTT,CASSAFRGTGGSPLHF
.,TRBV5-6,.,14,TRBJ2-3,TGTGCCAGAAGCTTGCAACACATCACAGATACGCAGAATTTT,CARSLQHITDTQNF
.,TRBV7-6,.,14,TRBJ2-3,TGTGCCAGCAGTATTCCTTGGGGTACAGATATGCAGTATTTT,CASSIPWGTDMQYF
.,TRBV18,.,13,TRBJ1-2,TGTGCCAGCTCCCGGGGGGCGGCGTATGGCTACACCTTC,CASSRGAAYGYTF
TRBD1,TRBV3-1,.,14,TRBJ2-2,TGTGCCAGCCCCGGACAGGGGGTAGCCGGGGAGCTGTTTTTT,CASPGQGVAGELFF
.,TRBV5-1,many,16,TRBJ2-2,TGCGCCAGCAGCTTGGCCCAGGGGTTAGATACCGGGGAGCTGTTTTTT,CASSLAQGLDTGELFF